This T cell receptor (beta chain) is from a study of cytomegalovirus exposure and HLA in healthy donors. Points from the study as a whole: It has been reported that TCR beta sequences accurately predicted the HLA-A and HLA-B alleles of most subjects.

The PCR contained 60 Vbeta and 13 Jbeta primers. Authors' data handling: Later, an analysis found tens of millions of unique TCR beta chains, and 8.5 million to 14 million of these were shared. Some clones are missing from TCRdb's copy, which holds only in-frame ones; the method was immunoSEQ multiplex PCR. V, J and clone size derive from that table, while D and trimming were established from the DNA sequence. The sample has under 150,000 clones; about 64% are singletons. As for this clone: Its specificity is not known.

The donors (healthy individuals) were bone marrow donors. Trimming shortened V by 1 base and J by 5 bases, and 14 bases separated the two germline ends. Germline V CDR1 and CDR2: SGHTA, FQGNSA. This CDR3 is built from 15 residues. The clonotype originates from a woman aged 40-49 years in good health and CMV-seronegative. The chain carries TRBV7-2 and TRBJ1-2; D is ambiguous. Sequencing used PBMCs. The CDR3 here is CASSLDLPGFYGYTF. CDR3 nucleotides: TGTGCCAGCAGCTTAGATCTGCCAGGCTTTTATGGCTACACCTTC.